The subject of this entry is one T cell receptor beta chain. Using immunoSEQ multiplex PCR, the repertoire was profiled, and TCRdb retains in-frame clones only, with some absent. This table holds 100,000 or so clones, about 89% found once. The junction had 2 bases not matched to a gene; V was cut back by 4 bases and J by 6 bases. Per the germline V gene, CDR1 is MRHNA and CDR2 is SNTAGT. The CDR3 is 13 amino acids. The sample comes from a study of control samples from healthy donors and cancer patients. The sequencing input was blood. J is TRBJ2-1 and V is TRBV6-4; 8 bases are a match to TRBD2. This TCR was recovered from a man aged 30-40 years in good health. This chain's CDR3 is CASSVLAGNEQFF. The DNA for the CDR3 is TGTGCCAGCAGTGTGCTAGCGGGCAATGAGCAGTTCTTC.